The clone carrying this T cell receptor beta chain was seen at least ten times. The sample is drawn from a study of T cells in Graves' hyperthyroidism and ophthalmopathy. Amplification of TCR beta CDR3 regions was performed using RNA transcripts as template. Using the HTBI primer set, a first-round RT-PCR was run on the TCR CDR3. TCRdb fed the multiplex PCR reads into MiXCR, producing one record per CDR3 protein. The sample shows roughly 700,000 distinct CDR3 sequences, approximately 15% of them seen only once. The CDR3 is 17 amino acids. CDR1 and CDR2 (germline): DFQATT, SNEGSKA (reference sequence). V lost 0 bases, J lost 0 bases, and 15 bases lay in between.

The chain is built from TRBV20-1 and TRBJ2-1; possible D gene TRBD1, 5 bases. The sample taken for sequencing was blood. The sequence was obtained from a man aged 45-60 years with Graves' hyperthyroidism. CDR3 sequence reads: CSARDRSGLSSYNEQFF. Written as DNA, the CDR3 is TGCAGTGCTAGAGATCGGTCAGGGCTAAGCTCCTACAATGAGCAGTTCTTC.